This T cell receptor (beta chain) was retrieved from a study of shared clonotypes between healthy human individuals. At the level of the study: Per-donor plates numbered three CD4 naive, three CD4 memory, two CD8 naive and one CD8 memory.

A word on this clone: The germline gene is not matched at one end of the junction; a read error may be the cause.

The CDR3 has 13 residues. Germline V gene lookup returns CDR1 MNHEY and CDR2 SMNVEV (reference sequence). Clones were read by immunoSEQ multiplex PCR, and TCRdb kept only the in-frame ones, dropping some. The sample holds 650,000 to 800,000 clones, about 91% seen once. Naivety among CD8 cells was defined by CD45RO negativity and positive CCR7 selection, thereby excluding terminally differentiated effector memory CD45RA+ cells. The chain has TRBV27 and TRBJ1-5; D gene unclear. The clonotype was recovered from a man younger than 45 in good health. The sequencing input was naive CD8+ T cells sorted from blood. The CDR3: CASGLAQYQPQHF. The CDR3 bases are TGTGCCAGCGGTTTAGCCCAGTATCAGCCCCAGCATTTT.